This is a list of T cell receptor beta chains from one sample in a study of cytomegalovirus exposure and HLA in healthy donors. Assay used: immunoSEQ multiplex PCR; TCRdb lists only in-frame clones, some missing. The sample has approximately 150,000 clones; under 85% are singletons. Sample: PBMCs. These TCRs come from a woman younger than 30 in good health and CMV-seropositive. Each CDR3 is given with its conserved first and last residue. Fields, in order: D gene, J gene, clone size, V gene, CDR3 DNA, CDR3 protein. The D gene is left open where the match is weak. Not every row has a clone size; where given, it reads once, few, many or a size class.

d_gene: NA; j_gene: TRBJ1-1; abundance: NA; v_gene: TRBV30; CDR3nt: TGTGCCTGGAGTCCATCCATGAACACTGAAGCTTTCTTT; CDR3aa: CAWSPSMNTEAFF
d_gene: TRBD2; j_gene: TRBJ2-3; abundance: NA; v_gene: TRBV11-2; CDR3nt: TGTGCCAGCAGCTCCCTTCGGCGGGGGGGGCCAGATACGCAGTATTTT; CDR3aa: CASSSLRRGGPDTQYF
d_gene: NA; j_gene: TRBJ1-1; abundance: NA; v_gene: TRBV5-4; CDR3nt: TGTGCCAGCAGCACCGCAGACTTGAACACTGAAGCTTTCTTT; CDR3aa: CASSTADLNTEAFF
d_gene: TRBD1; j_gene: TRBJ2-1; abundance: NA; v_gene: TRBV7-3; CDR3nt: TGTGCCAGCAGCCAGGGGGTAGCGCCAAACAATGAGCAGTTCTTC; CDR3aa: CASSQGVAPNNEQFF
d_gene: NA; j_gene: TRBJ2-7; abundance: few; v_gene: TRBV11-2; CDR3nt: TGTGCCAGCAGCCAAAACACCCATCCGACAGGAGACTACGAGCAGTACTTC; CDR3aa: CASSQNTHPTGDYEQYF
d_gene: TRBD1; j_gene: TRBJ1-1; abundance: once; v_gene: TRBV2; CDR3nt: TGTGCCAGCAGGGGACAGGCTAACACTGAAGCTTTCTTT; CDR3aa: CASRGQANTEAFF
d_gene: TRBD1; j_gene: TRBJ1-2; abundance: NA; v_gene: TRBV9; CDR3nt: TGTGCCAGCAGCGTAACGAGCAGACAGGGGGGGCTGGATGGCTACACCTTC; CDR3aa: CASSVTSRQGGLDGYTF
d_gene: TRBD2; j_gene: TRBJ2-1; abundance: NA; v_gene: TRBV4-1; CDR3nt: TGCGCCAGCAGCCAAATAATTGCCCCGGCAGCGGGGGATGAGCAGTTCTTC; CDR3aa: CASSQIIAPAAGDEQFF
d_gene: NA; j_gene: TRBJ2-2; abundance: NA; v_gene: TRBV7-2; CDR3nt: TGTGCCAGCAGCCCTAGCACCGGGGAGCTGTTTTTT; CDR3aa: CASSPSTGELFF
d_gene: TRBD1; j_gene: TRBJ1-2; abundance: NA; v_gene: TRBV5-6; CDR3nt: TGTGCCAGCAGCTTGGGACAGGGGATCTCTGGCTACACCTTC; CDR3aa: CASSLGQGISGYTF
d_gene: NA; j_gene: TRBJ1-4; abundance: once; v_gene: TRBV7-9; CDR3nt: TGTGCCAGCAGCTTAGCGCGGCAGGGCGAAAAACTGTTTTTT; CDR3aa: CASSLARQGEKLFF
d_gene: NA; j_gene: TRBJ1-1; abundance: NA; v_gene: TRBV7-9; CDR3nt: TGTGCCAGCAGCCCCCCCTATGAGAACACTGAAGCTTTCTTT; CDR3aa: CASSPPYENTEAFF
d_gene: TRBD1; j_gene: TRBJ2-3; abundance: few; v_gene: TRBV7-6; CDR3nt: TGTGCCAGCAGCTGGACAGGGGGTTCGGATACGCAGTATTTT; CDR3aa: CASSWTGGSDTQYF
d_gene: TRBD2; j_gene: TRBJ2-7; abundance: few; v_gene: TRBV27; CDR3nt: TGTGCCAGCAGTCAGGGACTAGCGGGGACCTCCTCCTACGAGCAGTACTTC; CDR3aa: CASSQGLAGTSSYEQYF
d_gene: TRBD1; j_gene: TRBJ1-1; abundance: few; v_gene: TRBV7-2; CDR3nt: TGTGCCAGCAGCTCGATTGACAGGGGGGGCACTGAAGCTTTCTTT; CDR3aa: CASSSIDRGGTEAFF
d_gene: NA; j_gene: TRBJ2-1; abundance: NA; v_gene: TRBV2; CDR3nt: TGTGCCAGCAGCGTCACACAGGGGGGGATTTACAATGAGCAGTTCTTC; CDR3aa: CASSVTQGGIYNEQFF
d_gene: NA; j_gene: TRBJ2-4; abundance: NA; v_gene: TRBV5-5; CDR3nt: TGTGCCAGCAGCCCTGACGGGGTAGCCAAAAACATTCAGTACTTC; CDR3aa: CASSPDGVAKNIQYF
d_gene: TRBD2; j_gene: TRBJ2-2; abundance: NA; v_gene: TRBV5-4; CDR3nt: TGTGCCAGCAGCTTAGGGACTAGCGGGAACACCGGGGAGCTGTTTTTT; CDR3aa: CASSLGTSGNTGELFF
d_gene: NA; j_gene: TRBJ2-4; abundance: few; v_gene: TRBV4-2; CDR3nt: TGTGCCAGCAGCCAAGAGTTATACTCAGCCAAAAACATTCAGTACTTC; CDR3aa: CASSQELYSAKNIQYF
d_gene: NA; j_gene: TRBJ2-6; abundance: NA; v_gene: TRBV6-4; CDR3nt: TGTGCCAGCAGTGACTCGGGGGGCTCTGGGGCCAACGTCCTGACTTTC; CDR3aa: CASSDSGGSGANVLTF
d_gene: NA; j_gene: TRBJ2-7; abundance: NA; v_gene: TRBV7-9; CDR3nt: TGTGCCAGCAGCTCAACAGGGTTCGAGCAGTACTTC; CDR3aa: CASSSTGFEQYF
d_gene: TRBD2; j_gene: TRBJ2-5; abundance: NA; v_gene: TRBV4-2; CDR3nt: TGTGCCAGCAGCCAAGAGGGGACTAGCGGGGGGGCGAGAGAGACCCAGTACTTC; CDR3aa: CASSQEGTSGGARETQYF
d_gene: NA; j_gene: TRBJ1-1; abundance: few; v_gene: TRBV5-8; CDR3nt: TGTGCCAGCAGCTTGTCGGCAGGGGAAGCTTTCTTT; CDR3aa: CASSLSAGEAFF
d_gene: NA; j_gene: TRBJ2-7; abundance: NA; v_gene: TRBV29-1; CDR3nt: TGCAGCGTTGTTCAAGGGGTCGGGGGGCAGTACTTC; CDR3aa: CSVVQGVGGQYF
d_gene: TRBD2; j_gene: TRBJ2-5; abundance: NA; v_gene: TRBV11-1; CDR3nt: TGTGCCAGCAGCTTAGTAGCGGGGGCCCAAGAGACCCAGTACTTC; CDR3aa: CASSLVAGAQETQYF
d_gene: NA; j_gene: TRBJ2-1; abundance: NA; v_gene: TRBV4-2; CDR3nt: TGTGCCAGCAGCCAAGATCCGCAGCTAGACAATGAGCAGTTCTTC; CDR3aa: CASSQDPQLDNEQFF
d_gene: NA; j_gene: TRBJ1-5; abundance: NA; v_gene: TRBV27; CDR3nt: TGTGCCAGCAGTCGTCCGGGTAGTCAGCCCCAGCATTTT; CDR3aa: CASSRPGSQPQHF
d_gene: NA; j_gene: TRBJ2-7; abundance: NA; v_gene: TRBV4-1; CDR3nt: TGCGCCAGCAGCCGCGGGCAGGACAGTTCCATCTACGAGCAGTACTTC; CDR3aa: CASSRGQDSSIYEQYF
d_gene: NA; j_gene: TRBJ2-7; abundance: few; v_gene: TRBV7-3; CDR3nt: TGTGCCAGCAGCTTAACCAGGGACTCCTACGAGCAGTACTTC; CDR3aa: CASSLTRDSYEQYF
d_gene: NA; j_gene: TRBJ2-5; abundance: NA; v_gene: TRBV5-6; CDR3nt: TGTGCCAGCAGCTTGGCTTTCGCGGGGGCGGCGGATGAGACCCAGTACTTC; CDR3aa: CASSLAFAGAADETQYF
d_gene: TRBD2; j_gene: TRBJ2-2; abundance: NA; v_gene: TRBV7-2; CDR3nt: TGTGCCAGCAGCTATAGCGGGGGGGCAACCGGGGAGCTGTTTTTT; CDR3aa: CASSYSGGATGELFF
d_gene: NA; j_gene: TRBJ1-1; abundance: once; v_gene: TRBV7-2; CDR3nt: TGTGCCAGCAGCTTAGTAGTCGCCATGGAAGCTTTCTTT; CDR3aa: CASSLVVAMEAFF
d_gene: TRBD1; j_gene: TRBJ2-7; abundance: NA; v_gene: TRBV28; CDR3nt: TGTGCCAGCAGTTTCACGGGACAGGGGGCCTCCTACGAGCAGTACTTC; CDR3aa: CASSFTGQGASYEQYF
d_gene: TRBD2; j_gene: TRBJ2-1; abundance: NA; v_gene: TRBV9; CDR3nt: TGTGCCAGCAGCGGGCTAGCGGTATACAATGAGCAGTTCTTC; CDR3aa: CASSGLAVYNEQFF
d_gene: NA; j_gene: TRBJ2-5; abundance: NA; v_gene: TRBV5-4; CDR3nt: TGTGCCAGCAGCTTTGGGTCCCTGAAGGAGGAGACCCAGTACTTC; CDR3aa: CASSFGSLKEETQYF
d_gene: NA; j_gene: TRBJ2-2; abundance: few; v_gene: TRBV7-3; CDR3nt: TGTGCCAGCAGCTTTTTCGCGGTTCAAGACACCGGGGAGCTGTTTTTT; CDR3aa: CASSFFAVQDTGELFF
d_gene: NA; j_gene: TRBJ2-1; abundance: NA; v_gene: TRBV9; CDR3nt: TGTGCCAGCAGCGTAGATGCGGGGAGGTCCAATGAGCAGTTCTTC; CDR3aa: CASSVDAGRSNEQFF
d_gene: TRBD1; j_gene: TRBJ1-6; abundance: NA; v_gene: TRBV11-2; CDR3nt: TGTGCCAGCAGGATCGGGACAGTGAATTCACCCCTCCACTTT; CDR3aa: CASRIGTVNSPLHF
d_gene: TRBD2; j_gene: TRBJ2-7; abundance: NA; v_gene: TRBV11-1; CDR3nt: TGTGCTAGCAGCTTATGGTCTAGCGGGGCCTACGAGCAGTACTTC; CDR3aa: CASSLWSSGAYEQYF
d_gene: NA; j_gene: TRBJ2-6; abundance: NA; v_gene: TRBV10-3; CDR3nt: TGTGCCATCAGTGACCAACAGGGTGCCCAGGGAAATATTGCCAACGTCCTGACTTTC; CDR3aa: CAISDQQGAQGNIANVLTF
d_gene: TRBD2; j_gene: TRBJ2-1; abundance: NA; v_gene: TRBV6-4; CDR3nt: TGTGCCAGCAGTGACACAGGACTAGGCGGTGAGCAGTTCTTC; CDR3aa: CASSDTGLGGEQFF
d_gene: TRBD2; j_gene: TRBJ2-2; abundance: few; v_gene: TRBV9; CDR3nt: TGTGCCAGCAGACGAGCGGGGGGGCCGGCCGGGGAGCTGTTTTTT; CDR3aa: CASRRAGGPAGELFF
d_gene: TRBD1; j_gene: TRBJ1-2; abundance: NA; v_gene: TRBV14; CDR3nt: TGTGCCAGCAGCCAAAGCGGGACAGGGTATGGCTACACCTTC; CDR3aa: CASSQSGTGYGYTF
d_gene: NA; j_gene: TRBJ1-1; abundance: few; v_gene: TRBV19; CDR3nt: TGTGCCAGTGGTCAGGGTATGCGAGCTTTCTTT; CDR3aa: CASGQGMRAFF
d_gene: TRBD1; j_gene: TRBJ2-2; abundance: NA; v_gene: TRBV2; CDR3nt: TGTGCCAGCAGTCAAGGACAGGGGCACGGGGAGCTGTTTTTT; CDR3aa: CASSQGQGHGELFF
d_gene: NA; j_gene: TRBJ2-7; abundance: NA; v_gene: TRBV21-1; CDR3nt: TGTGCCAGCAGCAAGTCGGCGGGGGGGTTTTACGAGCAGTACTTC; CDR3aa: CASSKSAGGFYEQYF
d_gene: TRBD1; j_gene: TRBJ2-3; abundance: NA; v_gene: TRBV6-1; CDR3nt: TGTGCCAGCCTCCGGGACAGTCACACAGATACGCAGTATTTT; CDR3aa: CASLRDSHTDTQYF
d_gene: TRBD2; j_gene: TRBJ2-7; abundance: once; v_gene: TRBV30; CDR3nt: TGTGCCTGGAGTGGCGAAGGCGGGGGGGCCGTCGGCGAGCAGTACTTC; CDR3aa: CAWSGEGGGAVGEQYF
d_gene: NA; j_gene: TRBJ1-3; abundance: NA; v_gene: TRBV18; CDR3nt: TGTGCCAGCTCACCAGAGGCACCGACCTCTGGAAACACCATATATTTT; CDR3aa: CASSPEAPTSGNTIYF
d_gene: TRBD1; j_gene: TRBJ2-7; abundance: NA; v_gene: TRBV19; CDR3nt: TGTGCCTGTTCGGGACAGGGACCCTACGAGCAGTACTTC; CDR3aa: CACSGQGPYEQYF
d_gene: NA; j_gene: TRBJ1-4; abundance: NA; v_gene: TRBV5-4; CDR3nt: TGTGCCAGCAGCTTGGACAGGTTAACAACTAATGAAAAACTGTTTTTT; CDR3aa: CASSLDRLTTNEKLFF
d_gene: NA; j_gene: TRBJ1-1; abundance: NA; v_gene: TRBV9; CDR3nt: TGTGCCAGCAGCGTATACGAGGGAGGACCCCCCGAAGCTTTCTTT; CDR3aa: CASSVYEGGPPEAFF
d_gene: NA; j_gene: TRBJ2-7; abundance: NA; v_gene: TRBV19; CDR3nt: TGTGCCAGTAGTCCTTCGACGGACACCTACGAGCAGTACTTC; CDR3aa: CASSPSTDTYEQYF
d_gene: TRBD2; j_gene: TRBJ2-3; abundance: NA; v_gene: TRBV11-2; CDR3nt: TGTGCCAGCAGCTTAGATTCTAGCGGGGGGCCCTCTCACACAGATACGCAGTATTTT; CDR3aa: CASSLDSSGGPSHTDTQYF
d_gene: TRBD1; j_gene: TRBJ1-1; abundance: few; v_gene: TRBV2; CDR3nt: TGTGCCATTTCGGACAGGCACACTGAAGCTTTCTTT; CDR3aa: CAISDRHTEAFF
d_gene: TRBD2; j_gene: TRBJ2-1; abundance: NA; v_gene: TRBV18; CDR3nt: TGTGCCAGCTCACCACCGGCTGCTAGCGGGGGGTCGTATGAGCAGTTCTTC; CDR3aa: CASSPPAASGGSYEQFF
d_gene: TRBD1; j_gene: TRBJ2-2; abundance: few; v_gene: TRBV25-1; CDR3nt: TGTGCCAGCAGTGCGGACAGGGCGACCGGGGAGCTGTTTTTT; CDR3aa: CASSADRATGELFF